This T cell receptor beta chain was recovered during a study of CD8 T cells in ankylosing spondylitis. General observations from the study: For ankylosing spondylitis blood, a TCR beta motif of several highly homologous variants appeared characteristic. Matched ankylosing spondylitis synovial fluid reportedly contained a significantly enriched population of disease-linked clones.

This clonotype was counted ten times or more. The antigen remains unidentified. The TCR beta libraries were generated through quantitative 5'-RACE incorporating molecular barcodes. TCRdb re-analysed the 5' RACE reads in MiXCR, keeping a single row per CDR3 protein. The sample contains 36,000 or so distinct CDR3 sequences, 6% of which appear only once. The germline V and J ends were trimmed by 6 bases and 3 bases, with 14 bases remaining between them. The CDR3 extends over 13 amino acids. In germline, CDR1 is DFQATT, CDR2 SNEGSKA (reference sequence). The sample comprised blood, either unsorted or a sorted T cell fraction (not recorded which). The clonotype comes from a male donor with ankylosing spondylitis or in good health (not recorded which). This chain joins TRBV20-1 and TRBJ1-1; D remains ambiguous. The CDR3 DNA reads TGCAGTGCCCCAGGTTCGTGGGACACTGAAGCTTTCTTT. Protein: CSAPGSWDTEAFF.